This TCR beta chain derives from a study of blood T cell repertoires in COVID-19. Measured with immunoSEQ multiplex PCR; TCRdb has only the in-frame clones, and not every one. The sample consists of about 300,000 clones, approximately 90% of them appearing once. This CDR3 spans 19 amino acids. Trimming at V came to 3 bases and at J to 9 bases, leaving 22 bases not matched to a gene. Germline CDR1 reads LNHDA; CDR2 reads SQIVND (reference sequence). What the recovered Cohort 3 donors had was two negative PCRs, clearance, or symptom resolution. The V gene is TRBV19, the J gene TRBJ2-1; 8 nucleotides line up with TRBD2. The receptor was derived from a woman aged 18-29 years who had recovered from COVID-19. Sequenced input: PBMCs or T cells enriched from blood (not recorded which). The DNA of the CDR3 is TGTGCCAGTAGTATGCCTCGGGGGGGCCATATCGTATTTTCTGGTGAGCAGTTCTTC. Encoded protein: CASSMPRGGHIVFSGEQFF.